Included here is one T cell receptor (beta chain) sequence, with context. These data originate in a study of preoperative IRX-2 immunotherapy in early breast cancer. Treatment of the sample: preoperative locoregional IRX-2 cytokine immunotherapy. The CDR3 spans 16 residues. The germline V and J ends were trimmed by 5 bases and 2 bases, with 17 bases remaining between them. CDR1 is SGHNT, CDR2 YENEEA, per germline. Clones were read by immunoSEQ multiplex PCR, and TCRdb kept only the in-frame ones, dropping some. The top ten hold roughly 1.2% of the sample, which has roughly 40,000 clones, 70% to 80% seen once.

The rearrangement uses TRBV11-3 and TRBJ2-3, with D perhaps matching TRBD2 (6 bases). This clonotype originated in a human donor with breast cancer. The source was tumor tissue, collected after IRX-2 immunotherapy. This CDR3 reads CASSPEGSVITDTQYF. As DNA, the CDR3 is TGTGCCAGCAGCCCGGAGGGTAGCGTGATCACAGATACGCAGTATTTT.